This T cell receptor (beta chain) was captured by sequencing in a study of Graves' ophthalmopathy and Graves' hyperthyroidism. CDR1 and CDR2 from the germline V gene are SGHDT and YYEEEE. The CDR3 consists of 15 residues. J gave up 6 bases and V 0 bases, and 7 bases lay outside the gene matches. Scientists amplified the TCR beta CDR3 regions from RNA transcripts. HTBI primers served in a first-round RT-PCR, which a second-round multiplex PCR followed. MiXCR, run by TCRdb on the multiplex PCR reads, gives a single entry per CDR3 protein. The data hold roughly 170,000 distinct CDR3 sequences, with 35% to 45% observed a single time. This clonotype was seen many times.

The V gene is TRBV5-6, the J gene TRBJ2-7; 9 bases agree with TRBD1. The receptor's source is a man aged 25-40 years with Graves' ophthalmopathy. The sample consisted of peripheral blood. This CDR3 reads CASSLAGQGHGEQYF. The CDR3 DNA reads TGTGCCAGCAGCTTGGCGGGACAGGGACACGGCGAGCAGTACTTC. Full variable domain (outside the CDR3, taken from reference TRBV5-6 and TRBJ2-7): DAGVTQSPTHLIKTRGQQVTLRCSPKSGHDTVSWYQQALGQGPQFIFQYYEEEERQRGNFPDRFSGHQFPNYSSELNVNALLLGDSALYLCASSLAGQGHGEQYFGPGTRLTVT.